The sequence of this TCR beta chain was determined in a study of blood T cell repertoires in COVID-19. At the level of the study: Sample material is recorded as cDNA or gDNA derived from T cells, B-cell-depleted T cells, or PBMCs.

Participants, about 18 to 90 years old, spanned around 26 US areas. A COVID-19 case was met by exposed participants within 2 weeks before study entry. Under the authors' procedure: From reference gene primer amplification, estimates of nucleated cell counts were derived. The protocol was immunoSEQ multiplex PCR, while the TCRdb copy is restricted to in-frame clones and leaves out a portion. V, J and clone size derive from that table, while D and trimming were established from the DNA sequence. The table has 200,000 to 250,000 clones, nearly 90% seen once. Looked up from germline, CDR1 is MGHRA and CDR2 is YSYEKL. The CDR3 is 16 amino acids. Trimming took 0 bases from V and 1 from J; bases not matched to a gene: 5.

Sequencing used PBMCs or T cells enriched from blood (not recorded which). The TCR was taken from a man aged 25 to 40 who had been exposed to COVID-19. The chain carries TRBV4-1 and TRBJ2-7; 8 nucleotides agree with TRBD2. The CDR3, as DNA: TGCGCCAGCAGCCAAGAAAGGGGCGGGGGGTCCTACGAGCAGTACTTC. It codes for CASSQERGGGSYEQYF.